These T cell receptor beta chains were read from a single sample in a study of cytomegalovirus exposure and HLA in healthy donors. Clones were sequenced by immunoSEQ multiplex PCR, and TCRdb holds only the in-frame ones, with some missing. The sample holds fewer than 250,000 clones, 60% to 80% seen once. Sequencing used PBMCs. The receptor source for this set is a woman in her 30s in good health and CMV-seropositive. Both conserved end residues are part of each CDR3. The order of the fields is clone size, J gene, D gene, V gene, CDR3 protein, CDR3 DNA. The D gene is left open where the match is weak. For some rows the clone size is stated as once, few or many, or as a class when expanded; others skip it.

NA,TRBJ2-7,TRBD2,TRBV6-5,CASGEGSGSEQYF,TGTGCCAGTGGGGAGGGTAGCGGGAGCGAGCAGTACTTC
NA,TRBJ1-1,TRBD1,TRBV6-1,CASSTTGSRAFF,TGTGCCAGCAGTACGACAGGGTCACGGGCTTTCTTT
NA,TRBJ2-7,TRBD2,TRBV9,CASSVAIGLAGEEQYF,TGTGCCAGCAGCGTAGCTATAGGACTAGCGGGAGAGGAGCAGTACTTC
once,TRBJ2-7,TRBD1,TRBV5-1,CASSFSGQGSYEQYF,TGCGCCAGCAGCTTCAGTGGACAGGGCTCCTACGAGCAGTACTTC
once,TRBJ2-5,TRBD2,TRBV7-9,CASSLDNLWTSGSQETQYF,TGTGCCAGCAGCTTAGACAATTTATGGACTAGCGGGTCCCAAGAGACCCAGTACTTC
NA,TRBJ1-3,NA,TRBV30,CAWSHGLHRGSSGNTIYF,TGTGCCTGGAGTCATGGGCTACATCGGGGGAGCTCTGGAAACACCATATATTTT
NA,TRBJ2-7,NA,TRBV25-1,CASSGLADRAREQYF,TGTGCCAGCAGTGGATTAGCCGACCGTGCGCGAGAGCAGTACTTC
once,TRBJ1-2,NA,TRBV7-2,CASSRGDTVTNYGYTF,TGTGCCAGCAGCAGAGGGGACACCGTTACTAACTATGGCTACACCTTC
NA,TRBJ1-1,TRBD1,TRBV28,CASSLDRGGTEAFF,TGTGCCAGCAGCCTCGACAGGGGGGGCACTGAAGCTTTCTTT
NA,TRBJ2-5,NA,TRBV5-4,CASSSTGGGQETQYF,TGTGCCAGCAGCTCAACAGGAGGAGGGCAAGAGACCCAGTACTTC
NA,TRBJ2-5,TRBD2,TRBV14,CASSPLVIAGEAQYF,TGTGCCAGCAGTCCTTTAGTGATAGCGGGAGAGGCGCAGTACTTC
NA,TRBJ1-5,NA,TRBV28,CASEDWNQPQHF,TGTGCCAGCGAGGACTGGAATCAGCCCCAGCATTTT
once,TRBJ2-3,NA,TRBV5-1,CASSLYSTDTQYF,TGCGCCAGCAGCCTATATAGCACAGATACGCAGTATTTT